The rows below give T cell receptor beta chains drawn from one sample of a study of T cells in Graves' hyperthyroidism and ophthalmopathy. From the multiplex PCR reads, TCRdb called clonotypes with MiXCR, one entry per CDR3 protein. The table shows some 490,000 distinct CDR3 sequences, with around a fifth occurring only once. Sequencing was performed on blood. The receptors were sampled from a woman aged 65 to 85 with Graves' ophthalmopathy. CDR3s include the opening cysteine and the closing phenylalanine or tryptophan. Each record gives: clone size, V gene, J gene, D gene, CDR3 DNA, CDR3 protein. D genes are given only for firm matches. A clone size is listed for some rows: how often the clone was seen (once, few, many), or a class if it is expanded.

>many|TRBV15|TRBJ1-1|-
TGTGCCACCAGCAGAGGTAGTAATACGTACACTGAAGCTTTCTTT
CATSRGSNTYTEAFF
>-|TRBV20-1|TRBJ2-3|TRBD2
TGCAGTGCTAGAGGACTAGCGGGAGCATCAGATACGCAGTATTTT
CSARGLAGASDTQYF
>few|TRBV7-6|TRBJ1-4|TRBD1
TGTGCCAGCAGCTGGGACAGGGGTGAAAAACTGTTTTTT
CASSWDRGEKLFF
>many|TRBV27|TRBJ1-1|TRBD1
TGTGCCAGCAGTTTTGCGGGACAGGTGAACACTGAAGCTTTCTTT
CASSFAGQVNTEAFF
>few|TRBV15|TRBJ2-5|-
TGTGCCACCAGCAGTCCCGGAAGGACCCAGTACTTC
CATSSPGRTQYF
>-|TRBV7-3|TRBJ2-1|-
TGTGCCAGCAGCCCCCAGGTCTCCTACAATGAGCAGTTCTTC
CASSPQVSYNEQFF
>-|TRBV20-1|TRBJ1-1|-
TGCAGTGGTCAGATAGACCCCTCTTTGAACACTGAAGCTTTCTTT
CSGQIDPSLNTEAFF
>-|TRBV2|TRBJ2-7|TRBD1
TGTGCCAGTACGGACAGGAACTCCTACGAGCAGTACTTC
CASTDRNSYEQYF
>few|TRBV7-2|TRBJ2-5|TRBD2
TGTGCCAGCAGCTTCCTCGACACCATAGCGGGAGGTGAGACCCAGTACTTC
CASSFLDTIAGGETQYF
>few|TRBV3-1|TRBJ2-7|-
TGTGCCAGCAGCCAAGATAATCAGGGCTTCTACGAGCAGTACTTC
CASSQDNQGFYEQYF
>-|TRBV7-9|TRBJ2-7|TRBD2
TGTGCCAGCAGCTTAGCGGGACTAGCGGGAGCTCGACAGTACTTC
CASSLAGLAGARQYF
>-|TRBV6-1|TRBJ2-7|-
TGTGCCAGCAGTGACGGGGGCCTCAGCGAGCAGTACTTC
CASSDGGLSEQYF
>-|TRBV6-2/TRBV6-3|TRBJ2-3|-
TGTGCCGGGCTATGGCCAGGCACAGATACGCAGTATTTT
CAGLWPGTDTQYF
>-|TRBV7-2|TRBJ2-1|TRBD2
TGTGCCGAGGGGGCTAGCGGGAGGGTCAATGAGCAGTTCTTC
CAEGASGRVNEQFF
>-|TRBV3-1|TRBJ1-1|-
TGTGCCAGCAGCCAAGATATCTCGATGGAGGGGGTTGGCACTGAAGCTTTCTTT
CASSQDISMEGVGTEAFF
>-|TRBV6-1|TRBJ1-6|-
TGTGCCAGCAGGGAGTCCCCCGGACAGCCGAATTCACCCCTCCACTTT
CASRESPGQPNSPLHF
>-|TRBV5-1|TRBJ1-2|-
TGCGCCAGCAGCACCGGGGAGGCACATAACTATGGCTACACCTTC
CASSTGEAHNYGYTF
>few|TRBV7-3|TRBJ2-3|TRBD2
TGTGCCAGCAGCTTAAAGGGAGGATTAGCGGGAGGGCAAGATACGCAGTATTTT
CASSLKGGLAGGQDTQYF
>few|TRBV12-3/TRBV12-4|TRBJ2-7|TRBD2
TGTGCCAGCAGACGGACTAGTTTAGACGAGCAGTACTTC
CASRRTSLDEQYF
>few|TRBV6-2/TRBV6-3|TRBJ2-3|TRBD2
TGTGCCAGCAGTTACCGAGCGGGAGTCACAGATACGCAGTATTTT
CASSYRAGVTDTQYF
>-|TRBV19|TRBJ1-2|TRBD1
TGTGCCAGTAGTTTCGGAACCGGGACAGGGAACTATGGCTACACCTTC
CASSFGTGTGNYGYTF
>many|TRBV28|TRBJ2-5|TRBD2
TGTGCCAGCAGTCCCGGGACTACCCTAGAGACCCAGTACTTC
CASSPGTTLETQYF
>few|TRBV5-1|TRBJ2-2|-
TGCGCCAGCAGCTTCAGGGAAGTGGTTAACGGGGAGCTGTTTTTT
CASSFREVVNGELFF
>-|TRBV6-1|TRBJ2-3|-
TGTGCCAGCACCCCAGGGACAACTAGCACAGATACGCAGTATTTT
CASTPGTTSTDTQYF
>-|TRBV7-3|TRBJ1-3|-
TGTGCCAGCAGCTTAGGAAGTCGCTTCTCTGGAAACACCATATATTTT
CASSLGSRFSGNTIYF
>-|TRBV19|TRBJ2-1|TRBD2
TGTGCCAGTAGTTACGGACTAGCGGGAGAACGTGAGCAGTTCTTC
CASSYGLAGEREQFF
>-|TRBV5-1|TRBJ1-6|TRBD1
TGCGCCAGCAGCTTGTCTGGACAGGGAACGGGTTCACCCCTCCACTTT
CASSLSGQGTGSPLHF
>once|TRBV15|TRBJ2-7|-
TGTGCCACCAGCAGAGATTTTAGCGTCTACGAGCAGTACTTC
CATSRDFSVYEQYF
>many|TRBV6-5|TRBJ2-7|-
TGTGCCAGCAGTTACTCGCCAGTAGGGAAGGTCTACGAGCAGTACTTC
CASSYSPVGKVYEQYF
>few|TRBV27|TRBJ2-2|-
TGTGCCAGCAGCCCGGGACTTACGAACACCGGGGAGCTGTTTTTT
CASSPGLTNTGELFF
>-|TRBV6-1|TRBJ2-7|-
TGTGCCAGCTGGAGCCCCGTCGGGGGCGTCGAGCAGTACTTC
CASWSPVGGVEQYF
>few|TRBV20-1|TRBJ1-2|TRBD1
TGCAGTGCTAAAAGACAGGGCGGGTATGGCTACACCTTC
CSAKRQGGYGYTF
>few|TRBV15|TRBJ2-1|TRBD2
TGTGCCACCAGCACGACTAGCGGGAGGGGAAATGAGCAGTTCTTC
CATSTTSGRGNEQFF
>many|TRBV2|TRBJ1-2|TRBD1
TGTGCCAGCAGTGAAGGCCAGGGGGTGGGTGGCTACACCTTC
CASSEGQGVGGYTF
>-|TRBV18|TRBJ2-3|-
TGTGCCAGCTCACTACGTTTTGGGGGCGCAGATACGCAGTATTTT
CASSLRFGGADTQYF
>-|TRBV24-1|TRBJ2-2|TRBD2
TGTGCCACCAGTGAAACGGGACTATCTAACACCGGGGAGCTGTTTTTT
CATSETGLSNTGELFF
>once|TRBV7-2|TRBJ2-3|-
TGTGCCAGCAGCTTAGATCTCGGCTTCTATGCAGATACGCAGTATTTT
CASSLDLGFYADTQYF
>-|TRBV5-1|TRBJ1-5|-
TGCGCCAGCAGCTTGGACAGCCCTAGCCAGCCCCAGCATTTT
CASSLDSPSQPQHF
>-|TRBV19|TRBJ1-5|TRBD1
TGTGCCAGTAAGAGGACAGGTCGGGGGGCCAATCAGCCCCAGCATTTT
CASKRTGRGANQPQHF
>-|TRBV19|TRBJ1-1|-
TGTGCCAGTAGTAATCCAGGCCTACTGAACACTGAAGCTTTCTTT
CASSNPGLLNTEAFF
>many|TRBV28|TRBJ2-1|-
TGTGCCAGCAGTTTGTGGGGGACAACTGGCTCCTACAATGAGCAGTTCTTC
CASSLWGTTGSYNEQFF
>few|TRBV7-3|TRBJ2-7|TRBD1
TGTGCCAGCAGCGCGTCCGGGACAGGGTTTTACGAGCAGTACTTC
CASSASGTGFYEQYF
>few|TRBV28|TRBJ2-2|TRBD2
TGTGCCAGCAGTTCTCGGGGGGGGGTGACCGGGGAGCTGTTTTTT
CASSSRGGVTGELFF
>-|TRBV6-1|TRBJ2-1|TRBD1
TGTGCCAGCAGTAAGGCGGGCAGGGGGTCCTACAATGAGCAGTTCTTC
CASSKAGRGSYNEQFF
>-|TRBV6-2/TRBV6-3|TRBJ2-3|TRBD2
TGTGCCAGCAGAACCGGACTAGCGGGAGGGACAGATACGCAGTATTTT
CASRTGLAGGTDTQYF
>-|TRBV6-4|TRBJ2-4|-
TGTGCCAGCAGTGATACGCGACAGGCCTCCAAAAACATTCAGTACTTC
CASSDTRQASKNIQYF
>-|TRBV18|TRBJ2-5|-
TGTGCCAGCTCACCTTGGGGGAAAGAGACCCAGTACTTC
CASSPWGKETQYF
>-|TRBV2|TRBJ1-1|-
TGTGCCAGCAGTGAACTTACGAGAAGGGCTTTCTTT
CASSELTRRAFF
>-|TRBV6-1|TRBJ1-1|-
TGTGCCAGCAGCCAGACAGGCAGGAACACTGAAGCTTTCTTT
CASSQTGRNTEAFF
>many|TRBV28|TRBJ2-7|-
TGTGCCAGCAGTCCCGGGACAAGGGGGTACGAGCAGTACTTC
CASSPGTRGYEQYF
>-|TRBV24-1|TRBJ1-5|-
TGTGCCACCAGTGACCCACCCCCACGAGACCCCCCTTCTAGCAATCAGCCCCAGCATTTT
CATSDPPPRDPPSSNQPQHF
>few|TRBV5-4|TRBJ2-2|-
TGTGCCAGCAGCCAGGACCACACCGGGGAGCTGTTTTTT
CASSQDHTGELFF
>few|TRBV5-1|TRBJ1-2|-
TGCGCCAGCAGCTTGGAGAGCAGAGAGAACTATGGCTACACCTTC
CASSLESRENYGYTF
>few|TRBV6-2/TRBV6-3|TRBJ2-1|TRBD2
TGTGCCAGCAGGTCTTCCGGACTAGCGAAAAGGGTTGAGCAGTTCTTC
CASRSSGLAKRVEQFF